The 9 T cell receptor beta chains in this list originate from one sample, sequenced in a study of T cells in Graves' hyperthyroidism and ophthalmopathy. There were TCR beta CDR3 regions amplified from RNA transcripts. HTBI primers were used for first-round RT-PCR of the TCR CDR3. TCRdb re-called the multiplex PCR reads with MiXCR, one entry per CDR3 protein. The sample records hundreds of thousands of distinct CDR3 sequences, around 39% being singletons. Sequencing was performed on blood. Receptors originate from a man in his late teens or twenties with Graves' hyperthyroidism.

Only a few counts were recorded for this clonotype. CDR3 region: CATSTDSYEQYF. The CDR3 DNA follows: TGCGCCACCTCGACAGATTCCTACGAGCAGTACTTC. The chain carries TRBV10-2 and TRBJ2-7; the D gene is possibly TRBD1 (5 bases). The CDR3 is made up of 12 amino acids. Germline V gene sequence: CDR1 WSHSY, CDR2 SAAADI. The V end lost 10 bases, the J end lost 1 base, and 11 bases lay between the germline ends.

The V gene is TRBV19, the J gene TRBJ1-5, with D unclear. The germline V and J ends were trimmed by 0 bases and 0 bases, with 3 bases remaining between them. The CDR3 spans 14 residues. CDR1 is LNHDA, CDR2 SQIVND, per germline (reference sequence). The CDR3 DNA is TGTGCCAGTAGTATAGAGTATAGCAATCAGCCCCAGCATTTT. Its protein is CASSIEYSNQPQHF.

This clonotype was observed many times. The CDR3 here is CASSPTSNTEAFF. In nucleotides, the CDR3 is TGCGCCAGCAGCCCCACGTCGAACACTGAAGCTTTCTTT. V and J are TRBV5-1 and TRBJ1-1; D uncertain. The CDR3 is made up of 13 amino acids. Germline V gives CDR1 SGHRS, CDR2 YFSETQ. Trimming removed 4 bases from V and 1 base from J, with 8 bases in between.

V gene TRBV5-1 combines with J gene TRBJ1-4; the match to TRBD1 covers 7 bases. V lost 0 bases, J lost 5 bases, and 4 bases stayed unmatched. Per germline, CDR1 SGHRS and CDR2 YFSETQ. There are 15 residues in the CDR3. In DNA form, the CDR3 reads TGCGCCAGCAGCTTGGCGGCAGGGGGGAATGAAAAACTGTTTTTT. It codes for CASSLAAGGNEKLFF.

This clonotype showed up just a few times. The gene calls are TRBV9 and TRBJ2-7, with a possible D match to TRBD1 (5 bases). The germline CDR1 and CDR2 sequences are SGDLS and YYNGEE. CDR3 length: 15 residues. V lost 4 bases, J lost 2 bases, and 16 bases lay in between. DNA of the CDR3: TGTGCCAGCAGCATCTTACGAGACAGTACCTACGAGCAGTACTTC. Translating it yields CASSILRDSTYEQYF.

This clonotype has ten or more counts. This chain connects TRBV14 to TRBJ1-2; D not certain. CDR1 and CDR2 (germline): SGHDN, FVKESK. V was pared by 0 bases and J by 7 bases, with 15 bases between. The length of the CDR3 is 15 residues. The CDR3 loop is CASSQDPVNPFGYTF. CDR3 sequence (DNA): TGTGCCAGCAGCCAAGATCCTGTTAACCCGTTTGGCTACACCTTC.

This clonotype appeared once. CDR3 loop: CASSFGQGRKNIQYF. CDR3 nucleotide sequence: TGTGCCAGCAGCTTCGGACAGGGCCGAAAAAACATTCAGTACTTC. The V and J genes are TRBV7-9 and TRBJ2-7; 8 bases agree with TRBD1. TRBJ2-4 matches the DNA end more closely, so the J call is doubtful. Looked up from germline, CDR1 is SEHNR and CDR2 is FQNEAQ (reference sequence). The CDR3 is 15 amino acids.

V gene TRBV6-2 or TRBV6-3 combines with J gene TRBJ1-5; no definite D call. This CDR3 region has 12 residues. Trimming stripped 0 bases from V and 7 bases from J, with 4 bases between. Germline CDR1 is MNHEY and CDR2 is SVGEGT. CDR3 in amino acids: CASSYSFQPQHF. DNA for the CDR3: TGTGCCAGCAGTTACTCGTTCCAGCCCCAGCATTTT.

The chain recombines TRBV2 with TRBJ2-7, with no clear D. Deletions cut 8 bases from V and 2 bases from J, with 16 bases between. The CDR3 consists of 14 residues. Per germline, CDR1 SNHLY and CDR2 FYNNEI. CDR3 coding DNA: TGTGCCAGCGGACCGGTGGAGCCCGCCTACGAGCAGTACTTC. Protein product: CASGPVEPAYEQYF.